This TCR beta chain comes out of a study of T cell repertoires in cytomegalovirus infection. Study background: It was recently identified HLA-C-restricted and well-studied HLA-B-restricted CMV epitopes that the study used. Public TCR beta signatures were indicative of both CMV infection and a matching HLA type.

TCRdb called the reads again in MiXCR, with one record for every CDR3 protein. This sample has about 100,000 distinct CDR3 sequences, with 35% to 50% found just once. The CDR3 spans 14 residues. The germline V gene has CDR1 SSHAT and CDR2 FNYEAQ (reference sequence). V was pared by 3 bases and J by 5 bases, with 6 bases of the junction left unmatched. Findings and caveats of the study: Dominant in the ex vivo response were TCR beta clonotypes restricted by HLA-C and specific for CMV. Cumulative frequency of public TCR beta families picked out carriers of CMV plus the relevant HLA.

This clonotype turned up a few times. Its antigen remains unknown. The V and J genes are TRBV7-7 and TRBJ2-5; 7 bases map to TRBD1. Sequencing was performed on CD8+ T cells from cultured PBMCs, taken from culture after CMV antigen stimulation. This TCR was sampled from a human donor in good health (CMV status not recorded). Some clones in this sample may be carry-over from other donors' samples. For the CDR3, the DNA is TGTGCCAGCAGCTTGTTGACAGGGATGGAGACCCAGTACTTC. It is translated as CASSLLTGMETQYF. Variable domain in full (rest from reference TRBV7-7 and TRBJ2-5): GAGVSQSPRYKVTKRGQDVTLRCDPISSHATLYWYQQALGQGPEFLTYFNYEAQPDKSGLPSDRFSAERPEGSISTLTIQRTEQRDSAMYRCASSLLTGMETQYFGPGTRLLVL.